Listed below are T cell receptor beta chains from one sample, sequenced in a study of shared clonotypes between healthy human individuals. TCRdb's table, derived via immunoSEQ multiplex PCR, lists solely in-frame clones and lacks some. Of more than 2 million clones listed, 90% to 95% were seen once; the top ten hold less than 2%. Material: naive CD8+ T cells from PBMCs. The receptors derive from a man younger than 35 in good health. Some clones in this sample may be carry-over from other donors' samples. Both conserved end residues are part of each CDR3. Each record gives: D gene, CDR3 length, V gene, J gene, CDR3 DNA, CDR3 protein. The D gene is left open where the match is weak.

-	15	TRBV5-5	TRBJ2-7	TGTGCCAGCAGCTCCTGGGGGCAATTCGGCTACGAGCAGTACTTC	CASSSWGQFGYEQYF
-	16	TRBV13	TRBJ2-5	TGTGCCAGCAGCCCTCAGGGGTTTGCCACCCAAGAGACCCAGTACTTC	CASSPQGFATQETQYF
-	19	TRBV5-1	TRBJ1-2	TGCGCCAGCAGCTTGGATCGACGCCGGCAGGCTTATCTTTACGATGGCTACACCTTC	CASSLDRRRQAYLYDGYTF
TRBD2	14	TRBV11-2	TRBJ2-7	TGTGCCAGCAGCCCATCAAGACTAGCGTACGAGCAGTACTTC	CASSPSRLAYEQYF
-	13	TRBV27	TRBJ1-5	TGTGCCAGCAGTTTATTTGAGGATCAGCCCCAGCATTTT	CASSLFEDQPQHF
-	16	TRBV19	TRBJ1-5	TGTGCCAGTAGCCTCACCGGCCCTTATAGCAATCAGCCCCAGCATTTT	CASSLTGPYSNQPQHF
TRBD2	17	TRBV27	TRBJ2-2	TGTGCCAGCAGTTTATCGTGGCTAGCGGGAGTTACCGGGGAGCTGTTTTTT	CASSLSWLAGVTGELFF
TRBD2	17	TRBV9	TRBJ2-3	TGTGCCAGCAGCTCTCGGACTAGCGGGAGGTGGTCAGATACGCAGTATTTT	CASSSRTSGRWSDTQYF
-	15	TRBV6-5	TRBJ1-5	TGTGCCAGCAGTTACTCGTTGGGGAGCAATCAGCCCCAGCATTTT	CASSYSLGSNQPQHF
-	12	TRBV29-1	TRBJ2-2	TGCAGCGTCGTTTCTCACCCCGGGGAGCTGTTTTTT	CSVVSHPGELFF